This T cell receptor beta chain was found in a study of B cell selection in AIRE deficiency. Of note for this clone: What it binds is not known.

Trimming removed 6 bases at V and 2 bases at J, with 16 bases between. CDR3 length: 15 amino acids. Looked up from germline, CDR1 is MNHNY and CDR2 is SVGAGI (reference sequence). The sorted conventional CD4 T cells were gated as CD4+CD127+. In the original analysis: Approximately 1x10^5 patient and around 130,000 healthy donor in-frame TCRbeta sequences came from conventional T cells. Here immunoSEQ multiplex PCR was the method, and the copy in TCRdb shows in-frame clones only, minus some. V, J and clone size are taken as reported in that table, and D and trimming were inferred from the DNA itself. The data contain about 27,000 clones, roughly 95% of them singletons. General study points: Only approximately 9.2% of approximately 3,700 shared Treg sequences were patient-specific; 30% to 35% healthy-specific. Shorter CDR3s marked shared Treg sequences, biased toward few non-templated insertions.

The specimen was CD4+CD127+ conventional T cells sorted from PBMCs. V is TRBV6-6 and J is TRBJ1-2; D is uncertain. The receptor's source is a human donor in good health. CDR3 sequence: CASSHVWNTNYGYTF. CDR3 nucleotides: TGTGCCAGCAGCCACGTTTGGAACACCAACTATGGCTACACCTTC.